The 4 T cell receptor beta chains given below trace back to one sample, sequenced in a study of blood T cells in healthy people across ages. Primers used in a second PCR of about 6 to 11 cycles were a sample-barcoded 5' primer and a J-beta primer mix. TCRdb re-derived calls from the 5' RACE reads in MiXCR, one entry per CDR3 protein. The sample holds approximately 1.5 million distinct CDR3 sequences; around 35% are singletons and the top ten take 10% to 12%. The sample consisted of blood. These receptors all come from a woman in her 30s in good health.

The rearrangement joins TRBV11-2 to TRBJ2-3; 7 bases are a match to TRBD2. V shed 0 bases and J 4 bases; nucleotides not matched to a gene: 4. The length of the CDR3 is 15 residues. CDR1 is SGHAT and CDR2 is FQNNGV in the germline V gene. The CDR3 coding sequence is TGTGCCAGCAGCTTAGACGGGAGCGGGGCAGATACGCAGTATTTT. This encodes CASSLDGSGADTQYF.

The V and J genes are TRBV5-6 and TRBJ2-7; 7 bases fit TRBD2. With V trimmed by 4 bases and J by 2 bases, 6 bases remained unmatched. From germline, CDR1 is SGHDT and CDR2 YYEEEE. The CDR3 has 14 residues. CDR3 coding DNA: TGTGCCAGCAGCCACCTCCGGGGGGCCTACGAGCAGTACTTC. Translation: CASSHLRGAYEQYF.

Regarding this clonotype: One junction end disagrees with the germline gene, perhaps due to a read error. This chain connects TRBV3-1 to TRBJ2-5, with 8 bases that match TRBD2. The CDR3 is 15 residues long. Germline-derived CDR1 and CDR2 are LGHDT and YNNKEL (reference sequence). The CDR3 DNA sequence: TGTACCAGCAGCGAAGTTTCCGGGACTAGTGAGACCCAGTACTTC. The encoded protein is CTSSEVSGTSETQYF.

This clonotype was seen once. The chain has TRBV28 and TRBJ1-5; 8 bases match TRBD1. The J segment lost 4 bases and the V segment lost 6 bases, leaving 8 bases of the junction unmatched. The CDR3 is 15 residues long. Germline V gene sequence: CDR1 MDHEN, CDR2 SYDVKM. In nucleotides, the CDR3 is TGTGCCAGCAGCAAACAGGGGGGATGGAATCAGCCCCAGCATTTT. This encodes CASSKQGGWNQPQHF.